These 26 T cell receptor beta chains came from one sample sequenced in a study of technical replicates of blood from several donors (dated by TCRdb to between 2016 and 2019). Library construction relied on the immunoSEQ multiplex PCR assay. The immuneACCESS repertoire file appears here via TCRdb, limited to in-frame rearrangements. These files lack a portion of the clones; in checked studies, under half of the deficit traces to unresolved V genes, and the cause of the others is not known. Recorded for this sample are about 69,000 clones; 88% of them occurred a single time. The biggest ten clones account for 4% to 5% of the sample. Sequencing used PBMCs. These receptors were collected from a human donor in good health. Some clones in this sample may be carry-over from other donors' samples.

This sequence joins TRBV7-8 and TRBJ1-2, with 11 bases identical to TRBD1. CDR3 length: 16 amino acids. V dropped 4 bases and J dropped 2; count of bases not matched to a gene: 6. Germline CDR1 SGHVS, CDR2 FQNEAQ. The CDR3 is CASSSRDRGKNYGYTF. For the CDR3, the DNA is TGTGCCAGCAGCTCGCGGGACAGGGGGAAGAACTATGGCTACACCTTC.

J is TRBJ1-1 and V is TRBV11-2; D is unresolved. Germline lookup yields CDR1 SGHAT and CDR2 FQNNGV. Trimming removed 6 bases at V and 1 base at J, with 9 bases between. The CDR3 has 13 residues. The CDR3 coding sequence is TGTGCCAGCAGTGAAACGGGGAACACTGAAGCTTTCTTT. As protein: CASSETGNTEAFF.

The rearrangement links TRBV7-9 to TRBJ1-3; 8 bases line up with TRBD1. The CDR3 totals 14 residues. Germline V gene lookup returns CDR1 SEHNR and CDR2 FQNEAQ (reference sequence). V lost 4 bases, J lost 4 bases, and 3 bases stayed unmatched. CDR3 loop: CASSYGTGGNTIYF. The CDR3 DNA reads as TGTGCCAGCAGCTACGGGACAGGAGGAAACACCATATATTTT.

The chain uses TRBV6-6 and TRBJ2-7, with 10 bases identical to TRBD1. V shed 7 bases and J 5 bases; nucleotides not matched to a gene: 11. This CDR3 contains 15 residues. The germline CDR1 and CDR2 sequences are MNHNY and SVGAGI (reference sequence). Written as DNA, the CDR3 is TGTGCCAGCACCTTATCGGGACAGGGGACGAACGAGCAGTACTTC. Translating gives CASTLSGQGTNEQYF.

The CDR3 loop reads CASSLAGGNQPQHF. The CDR3 nucleotides are TGTGCCAGCAGCTTGGCAGGGGGCAATCAGCCCCAGCATTTT. The chain recombines TRBV11-2 with TRBJ1-5; maybe TRBD1 (6 bases). The V end lost 3 bases, the J end lost 2 bases, and 8 bases lay between the germline ends. Germline loops: CDR1 SGHAT, CDR2 FQNNGV. The CDR3 is 14 residues long.

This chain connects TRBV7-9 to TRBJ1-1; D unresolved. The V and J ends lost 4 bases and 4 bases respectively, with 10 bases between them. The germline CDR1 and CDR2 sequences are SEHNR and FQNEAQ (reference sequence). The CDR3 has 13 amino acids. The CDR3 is CASSSLLATEAFF. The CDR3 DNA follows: TGTGCCAGCAGCTCGCTGTTGGCCACTGAAGCTTTCTTT.

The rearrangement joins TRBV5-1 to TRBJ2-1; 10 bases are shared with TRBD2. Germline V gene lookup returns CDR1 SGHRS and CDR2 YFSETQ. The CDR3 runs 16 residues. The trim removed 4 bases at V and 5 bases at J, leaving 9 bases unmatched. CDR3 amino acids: CASSTALAGVNNEQFF. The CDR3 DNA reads TGCGCCAGCAGCACCGCCCTAGCGGGGGTTAACAATGAGCAGTTCTTC.

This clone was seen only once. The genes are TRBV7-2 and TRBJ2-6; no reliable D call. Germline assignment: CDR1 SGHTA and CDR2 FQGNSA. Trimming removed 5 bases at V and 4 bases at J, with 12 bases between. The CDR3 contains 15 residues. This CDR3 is CASSPFPRGANVLTF. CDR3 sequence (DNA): TGTGCCAGCAGCCCCTTTCCCCGGGGGGCCAACGTCCTGACTTTC.

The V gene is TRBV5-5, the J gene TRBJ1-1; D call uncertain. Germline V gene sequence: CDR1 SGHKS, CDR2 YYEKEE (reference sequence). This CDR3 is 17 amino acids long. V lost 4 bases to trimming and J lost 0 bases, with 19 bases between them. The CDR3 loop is CASSRTLTNSLNTEAFF. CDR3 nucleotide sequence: TGTGCCAGCAGCCGAACCCTGACTAACAGCCTGAACACTGAAGCTTTCTTT.

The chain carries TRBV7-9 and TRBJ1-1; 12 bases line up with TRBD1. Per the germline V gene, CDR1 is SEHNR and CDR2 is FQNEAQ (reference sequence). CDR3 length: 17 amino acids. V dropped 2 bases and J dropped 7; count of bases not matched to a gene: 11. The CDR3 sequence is CASSLLGQGARGDEAFF. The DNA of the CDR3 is TGTGCCAGCAGCTTATTGGGACAGGGGGCCAGGGGGGATGAAGCTTTCTTT. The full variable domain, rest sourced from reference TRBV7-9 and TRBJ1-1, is DTGVSQNPRHKITKRGQNVTFRCDPISEHNRLYWYRQTLGQGPEFLTYFQNEAQLEKSRLLSDRFSAERPKGSFSTLEIQRTEQGDSAMYLCASSLLGQGARGDEAFFGQGTRLTVV.

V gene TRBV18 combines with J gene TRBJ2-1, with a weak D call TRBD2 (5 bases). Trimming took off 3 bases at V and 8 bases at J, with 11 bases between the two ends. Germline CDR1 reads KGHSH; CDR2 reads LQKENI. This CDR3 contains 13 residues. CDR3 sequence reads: CASSPGVGDEQFF. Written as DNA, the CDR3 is TGTGCCAGCTCACCGGGAGTCGGCGATGAGCAGTTCTTC.

In DNA form, the CDR3 reads TGCGCCAGCAGCTTGAGAGGGACAGCTGGGGAGACCCAGTACTTC. This codes for CASSLRGTAGETQYF. J is TRBJ2-5 and V is TRBV5-1; 7 bases match TRBD1. The CDR3 is 15 amino acids. V trimming: 1 base; J trimming: 5 bases; junction bases outside the gene matches: 8. The germline V gene has CDR1 SGHRS and CDR2 YFSETQ.

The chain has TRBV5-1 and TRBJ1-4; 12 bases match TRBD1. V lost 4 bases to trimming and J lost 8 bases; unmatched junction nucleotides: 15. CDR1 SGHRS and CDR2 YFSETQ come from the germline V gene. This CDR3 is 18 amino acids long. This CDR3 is CASSMNAGTGGRGEKLFF. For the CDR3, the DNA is TGCGCCAGCAGCATGAACGCCGGGACAGGGGGCAGGGGGGAAAAACTGTTTTTT.

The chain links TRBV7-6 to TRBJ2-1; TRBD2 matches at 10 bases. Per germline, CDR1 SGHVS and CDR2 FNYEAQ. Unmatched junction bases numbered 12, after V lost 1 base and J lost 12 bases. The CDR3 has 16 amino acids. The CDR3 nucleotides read TGTGCCAGCAGCTTAGATTCGAGCGGGAGGGCTTCGGGGCAGTTCTTC. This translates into CASSLDSSGRASGQFF.

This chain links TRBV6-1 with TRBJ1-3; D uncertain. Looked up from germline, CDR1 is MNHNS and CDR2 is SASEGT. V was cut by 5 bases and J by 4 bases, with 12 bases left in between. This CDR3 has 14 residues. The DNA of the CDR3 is TGTGCCAGCAGTATTCGGGAGGCGGGAAACACCATATATTTT. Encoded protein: CASSIREAGNTIYF.

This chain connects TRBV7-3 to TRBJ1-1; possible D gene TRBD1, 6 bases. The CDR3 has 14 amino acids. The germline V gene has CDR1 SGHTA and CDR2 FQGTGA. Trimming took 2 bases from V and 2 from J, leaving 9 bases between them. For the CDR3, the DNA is TGTGCCAGCAGCTTAGGGGGCGGAAACACTGAAGCTTTCTTT. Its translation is CASSLGGGNTEAFF.

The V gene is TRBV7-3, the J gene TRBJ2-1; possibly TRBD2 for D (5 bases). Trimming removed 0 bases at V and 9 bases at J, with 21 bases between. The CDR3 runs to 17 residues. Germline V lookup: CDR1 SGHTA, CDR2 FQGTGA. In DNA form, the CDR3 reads TGTGCCAGCAGCTTAACTCAGGCGGCCCGGGAATGGGGTGAGCAGTTCTTC. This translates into CASSLTQAAREWGEQFF.

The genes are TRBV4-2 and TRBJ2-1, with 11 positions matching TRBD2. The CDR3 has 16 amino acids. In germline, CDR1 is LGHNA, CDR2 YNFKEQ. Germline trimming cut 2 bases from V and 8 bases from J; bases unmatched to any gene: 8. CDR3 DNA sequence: TGTGCCAGCAGCCAATTTAGCGGGGGGGCTCACTATGAGCAGTTCTTC. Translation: CASSQFSGGAHYEQFF.

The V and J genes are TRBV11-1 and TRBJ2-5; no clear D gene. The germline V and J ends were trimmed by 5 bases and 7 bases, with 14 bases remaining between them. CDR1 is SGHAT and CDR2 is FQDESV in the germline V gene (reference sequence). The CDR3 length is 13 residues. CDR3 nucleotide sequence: TGTGCCAGCAGCCCCCATTCCCTCGGGACCCAGTACTTC. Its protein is CASSPHSLGTQYF. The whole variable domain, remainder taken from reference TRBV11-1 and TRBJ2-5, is EAEVAQSPRYKITEKSQAVAFWCDPISGHATLYWYRQILGQGPELLVQFQDESVVDDSQLPKDRFSAERLKGVDSTLKIQPAELGDSAMYLCASSPHSLGTQYFGPGTRLLVL.

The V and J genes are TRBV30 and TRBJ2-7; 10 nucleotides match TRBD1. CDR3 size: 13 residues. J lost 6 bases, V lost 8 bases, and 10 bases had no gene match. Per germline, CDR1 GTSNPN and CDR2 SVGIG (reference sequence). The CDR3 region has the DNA TGTGCCACTAGAGACAGGGGGCAGGGCGAGCAGTACTTC. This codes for CATRDRGQGEQYF.

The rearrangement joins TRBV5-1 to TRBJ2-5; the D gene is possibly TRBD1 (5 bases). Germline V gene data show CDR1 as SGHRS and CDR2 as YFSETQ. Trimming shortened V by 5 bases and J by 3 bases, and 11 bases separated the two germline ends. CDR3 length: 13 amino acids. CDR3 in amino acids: CASSPDSEETQYF. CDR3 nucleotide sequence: TGCGCCAGCAGTCCCGACAGCGAAGAGACCCAGTACTTC. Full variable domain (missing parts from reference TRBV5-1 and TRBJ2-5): KAGVTQTPRYLIKTRGQQVTLSCSPISGHRSVSWYQQTPGQGLQFLFEYFSETQRNKGNFPGRFSGRQFSNSRSEMNVSTLELGDSALYLCASSPDSEETQYFGPGTRLLVL.

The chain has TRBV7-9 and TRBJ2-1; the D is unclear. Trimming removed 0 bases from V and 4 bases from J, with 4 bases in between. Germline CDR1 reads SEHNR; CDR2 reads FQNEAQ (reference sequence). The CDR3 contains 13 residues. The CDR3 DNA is TGTGCCAGCAGCTTAGCACTGTACAATGAGCAGTTCTTC. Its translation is CASSLALYNEQFF.

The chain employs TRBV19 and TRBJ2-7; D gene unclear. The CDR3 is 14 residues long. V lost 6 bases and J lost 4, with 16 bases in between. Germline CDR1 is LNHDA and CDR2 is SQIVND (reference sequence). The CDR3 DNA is TGTGCCAGTAGGGAGTATGAAGGTCCTTACGAGCAGTACTTC. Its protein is CASREYEGPYEQYF.

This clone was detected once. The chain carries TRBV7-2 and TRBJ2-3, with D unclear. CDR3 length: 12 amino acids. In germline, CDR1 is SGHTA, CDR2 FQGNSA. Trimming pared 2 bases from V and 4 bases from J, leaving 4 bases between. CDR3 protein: CASSLRADTQYF. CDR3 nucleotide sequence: TGTGCCAGCAGCTTAAGAGCAGATACGCAGTATTTT.

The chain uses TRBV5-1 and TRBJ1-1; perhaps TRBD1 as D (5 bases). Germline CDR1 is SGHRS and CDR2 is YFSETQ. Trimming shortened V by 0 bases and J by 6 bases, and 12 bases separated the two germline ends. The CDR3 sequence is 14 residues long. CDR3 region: CASSLGGEVPEAFF. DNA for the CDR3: TGCGCCAGCAGCTTGGGAGGGGAGGTACCTGAAGCTTTCTTT.

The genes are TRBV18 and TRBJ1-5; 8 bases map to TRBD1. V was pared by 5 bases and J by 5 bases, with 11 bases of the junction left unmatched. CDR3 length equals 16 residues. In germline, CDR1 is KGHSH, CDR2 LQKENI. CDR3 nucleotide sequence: TGTGCCAGCTCAAGTTACGGACAGGGAGGTTATCAGCCCCAGCATTTT. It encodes CASSSYGQGGYQPQHF.